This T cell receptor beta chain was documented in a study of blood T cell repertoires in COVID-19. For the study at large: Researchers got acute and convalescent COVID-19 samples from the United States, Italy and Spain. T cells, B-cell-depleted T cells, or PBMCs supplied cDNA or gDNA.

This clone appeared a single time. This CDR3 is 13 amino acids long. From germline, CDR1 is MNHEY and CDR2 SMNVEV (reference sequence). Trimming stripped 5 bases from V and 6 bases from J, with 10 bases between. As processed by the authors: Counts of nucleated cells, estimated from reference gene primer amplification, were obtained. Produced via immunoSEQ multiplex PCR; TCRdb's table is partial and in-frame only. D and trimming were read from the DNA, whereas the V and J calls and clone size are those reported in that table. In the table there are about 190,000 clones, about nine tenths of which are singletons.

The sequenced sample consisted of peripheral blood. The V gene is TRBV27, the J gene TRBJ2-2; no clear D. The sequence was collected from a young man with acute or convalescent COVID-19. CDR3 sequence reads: CASSLPFSGELFF. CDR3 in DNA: TGTGCCAGCAGTCTTCCCTTTTCCGGGGAGCTGTTTTTT.